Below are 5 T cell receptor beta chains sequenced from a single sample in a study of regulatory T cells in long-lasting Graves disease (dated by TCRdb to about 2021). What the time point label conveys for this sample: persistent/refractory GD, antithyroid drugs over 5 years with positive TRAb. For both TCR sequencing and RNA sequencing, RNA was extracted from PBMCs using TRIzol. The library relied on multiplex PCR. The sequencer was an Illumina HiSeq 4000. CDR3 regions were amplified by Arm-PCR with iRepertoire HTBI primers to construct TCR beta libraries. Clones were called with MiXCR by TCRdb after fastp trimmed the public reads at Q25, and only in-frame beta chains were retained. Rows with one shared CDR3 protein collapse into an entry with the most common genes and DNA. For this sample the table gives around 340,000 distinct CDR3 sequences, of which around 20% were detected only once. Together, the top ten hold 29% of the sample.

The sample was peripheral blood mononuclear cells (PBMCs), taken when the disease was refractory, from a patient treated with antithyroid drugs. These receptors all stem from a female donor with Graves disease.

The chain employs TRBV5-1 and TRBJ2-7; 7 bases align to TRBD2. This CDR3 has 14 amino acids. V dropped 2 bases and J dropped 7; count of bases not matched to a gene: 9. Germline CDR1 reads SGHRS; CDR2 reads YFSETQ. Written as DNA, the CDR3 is TGCGCCAGCAGCTTCTCCTTTGGGGGGGGGGAGCAGTACTTC. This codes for CASSFSFGGGEQYF.

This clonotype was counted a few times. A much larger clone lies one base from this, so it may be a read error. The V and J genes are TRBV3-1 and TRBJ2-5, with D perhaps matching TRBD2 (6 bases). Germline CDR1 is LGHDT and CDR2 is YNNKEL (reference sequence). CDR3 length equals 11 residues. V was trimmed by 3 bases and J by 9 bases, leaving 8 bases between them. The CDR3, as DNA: TGTGCCAGCAGCCAGAGGGAGGCCCAGTACTTC. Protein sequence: CASSQREAQYF.

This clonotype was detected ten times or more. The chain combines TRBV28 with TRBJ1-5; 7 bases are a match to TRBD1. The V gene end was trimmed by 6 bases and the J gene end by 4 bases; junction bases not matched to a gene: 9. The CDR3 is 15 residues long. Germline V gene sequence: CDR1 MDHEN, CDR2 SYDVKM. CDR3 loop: CASSGGQVKNQPQHF. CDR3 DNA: TGTGCCAGCAGCGGAGGACAGGTGAAAAATCAGCCCCAGCATTTT.

The CDR3 DNA is TGTGCCAGCAGCGAGGGGACAGGGGGTGCAACTAATGAAAAACTGTTTTTT. Its translation is CASSEGTGGATNEKLFF. V gene TRBV7-9 combines with J gene TRBJ1-4, with 11 bases that match TRBD1. Unmatched junction bases numbered 5, after V lost 5 bases and J lost 0 bases. Germline CDR1 reads SEHNR; CDR2 reads FQNEAQ (reference sequence). The CDR3 totals 17 residues.

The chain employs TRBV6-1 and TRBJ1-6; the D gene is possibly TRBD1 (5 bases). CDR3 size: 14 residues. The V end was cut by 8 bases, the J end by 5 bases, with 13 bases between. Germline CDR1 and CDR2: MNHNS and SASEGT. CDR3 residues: CASHGGVDNSPLHF. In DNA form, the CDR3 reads TGTGCCAGCCATGGGGGTGTTGATAATTCACCCCTCCACTTT.